This T cell receptor beta chain was observed in a study of OX40 agonist ivuxolimab in advanced cancers. On the study more broadly: Patients were treated with ivuxolimab, an agonistic anti-OX40 (CD134) antibody.

The CDR3 runs to 16 residues. The V and J ends lost 1 base and 4 bases, in that order; junction bases with no gene match: 7. CDR1 is SGHTS and CDR2 is YDEGEE in the germline V gene. About this clone: Its target is not known.

Notes on the study in general: Which antigen the expanded peripheral T cells recognized is unknown. There were, on average, more expanded clones in CD8+ T cells than in CD4+.

This table comes from immunoSEQ multiplex PCR, and its TCRdb copy is limited to in-frame clones, with some not included. Here the sample spans roughly 18,000 clones, roughly 71% being singletons. This clonotype was sampled from an adult with an advanced solid tumor such as melanoma, head and neck, liver or kidney cancer. Source: CD4+ or CD8+ T cells sorted from blood, taken in a trial of the OX40 agonist ivuxolimab. The chain carries TRBV5-8 and TRBJ2-7; 11 bases line up with TRBD1. The CDR3 nucleotides are TGTGCCAGCAGCTTGCCCCGGACAGGGGGCGGGTACGAGCAGTACTTC. It yields the protein CASSLPRTGGGYEQYF. The whole variable domain, remainder taken from reference TRBV5-8 and TRBJ2-7, is EAGVTQSPTHLIKTRGQQATLRCSPISGHTSVYWYQQALGLGLQFLLWYDEGEERNRGNFPPRFSGRQFPNYSSELNVNALELEDSALYLCASSLPRTGGGYEQYFGPGTRLTVT.